This T cell receptor beta chain came from a study of blood T cell repertoires in COVID-19. Assay used: immunoSEQ multiplex PCR; TCRdb lists only in-frame clones, some missing. The profile covers about 140,000 clones, with 70% to 90% appearing a single time and over 1.5% taken by the ten largest. The sample holds a few counts of this clone. V lost 0 bases, J lost 8 bases, and 7 bases lay in between. The CDR3 contains 13 residues. Germline CDR1 KGHSH, CDR2 LQKENI. The receptor comes from a man between 65 and 85 years old with acute or convalescent COVID-19. The sample taken for sequencing was peripheral blood. The chain couples TRBV18 to TRBJ2-2; possible D gene TRBD1, 6 bases. The CDR3 DNA sequence: TGTGCCAGCTCACCACCCGACAGGGGGGAGCTGTTTTTT. As protein: CASSPPDRGELFF.